The text below deals with one T cell receptor beta chain. V lost 5 bases to trimming and J lost 4 bases; unmatched junction nucleotides: 8. The CDR3 contains 16 residues. Germline V gives CDR1 SGHVS, CDR2 FNYEAQ. The sample originates from a study of T cell changes during pregnancy in multiple sclerosis. Clones were read by immunoSEQ multiplex PCR, and TCRdb kept only the in-frame ones, dropping some. The table includes some 70,000 clones, approximately 92% detected once. Specimen: peripheral blood, collected in the first trimester of pregnancy. This receptor was taken from a female donor with multiple sclerosis, enrolled in a pregnancy study. The V call is TRBV7-6, the J call TRBJ1-1, with TRBD1 matching 12 bases. The chain's CDR3 is CASSLGTGGPGTEAFF. The CDR3 DNA reads as TGTGCCAGCAGCCTTGGGACAGGGGGCCCGGGCACTGAAGCTTTCTTT.